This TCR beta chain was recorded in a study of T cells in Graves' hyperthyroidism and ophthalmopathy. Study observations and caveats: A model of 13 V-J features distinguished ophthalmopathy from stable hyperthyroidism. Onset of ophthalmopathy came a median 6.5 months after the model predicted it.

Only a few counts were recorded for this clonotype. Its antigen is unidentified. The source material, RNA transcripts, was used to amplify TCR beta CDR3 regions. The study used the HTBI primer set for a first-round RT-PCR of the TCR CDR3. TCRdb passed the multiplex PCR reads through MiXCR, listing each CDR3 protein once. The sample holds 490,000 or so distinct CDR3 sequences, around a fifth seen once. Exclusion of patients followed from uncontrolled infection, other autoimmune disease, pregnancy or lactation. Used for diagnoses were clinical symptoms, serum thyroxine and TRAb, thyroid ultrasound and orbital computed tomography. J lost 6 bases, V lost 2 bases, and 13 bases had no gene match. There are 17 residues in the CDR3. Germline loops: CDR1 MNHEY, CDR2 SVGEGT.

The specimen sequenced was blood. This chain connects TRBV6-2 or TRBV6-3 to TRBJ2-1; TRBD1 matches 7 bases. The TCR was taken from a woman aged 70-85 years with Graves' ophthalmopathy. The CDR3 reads CASSYTRTGALSNEQFF. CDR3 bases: TGTGCCAGCAGTTACACAAGAACAGGGGCACTTTCCAATGAGCAGTTCTTC.